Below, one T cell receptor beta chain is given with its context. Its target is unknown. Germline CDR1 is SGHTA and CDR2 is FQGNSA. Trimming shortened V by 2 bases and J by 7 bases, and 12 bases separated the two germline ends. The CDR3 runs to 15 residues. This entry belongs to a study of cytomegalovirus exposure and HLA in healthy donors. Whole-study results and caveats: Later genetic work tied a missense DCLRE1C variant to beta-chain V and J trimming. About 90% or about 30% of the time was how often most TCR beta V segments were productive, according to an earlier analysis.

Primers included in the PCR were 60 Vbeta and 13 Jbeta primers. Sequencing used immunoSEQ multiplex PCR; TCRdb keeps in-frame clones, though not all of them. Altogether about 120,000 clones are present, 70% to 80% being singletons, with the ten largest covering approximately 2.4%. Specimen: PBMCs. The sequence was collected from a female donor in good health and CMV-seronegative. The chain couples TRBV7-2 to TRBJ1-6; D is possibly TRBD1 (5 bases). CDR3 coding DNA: TGTGCCAGCAGCTTATCCGTGACAGTCAATTCACCCCTCCACTTT. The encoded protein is CASSLSVTVNSPLHF.